The 8 T cell receptor beta chains in this list originate from one sample, sequenced in a study of a mutant IDH1 vaccine in newly diagnosed glioma. TCRdb's table, derived via immunoSEQ multiplex PCR, lists solely in-frame clones and lacks some. The sample includes about 40,000 clones, 90% to 95% seen only once; the top ten take 2% to 3%. The time point was: week 5, during vaccination. Alongside topical imiquimod, each dose of vaccine comprised 300 ug of mutant IDH1 20-mer peptide. For these receptors, no antigen is known. Sample: PBMCs, taken from a glioma patient whose treatment included an IDH1 peptide vaccine. The origin of the receptors is a man aged 45-65 years with glioma.

This clone was counted once. V gene TRBV19 combines with J gene TRBJ2-7, with D perhaps being TRBD1 or TRBD2 (5 bases each). V was clipped by 5 bases and J by 2 bases, with 16 bases between them. Germline lookup yields CDR1 LNHDA and CDR2 SQIVND (reference sequence). The CDR3 runs to 15 residues. The CDR3 region is CASSEFRGEAYEQYF. CDR3 in DNA: TGTGCCAGTAGTGAGTTTAGGGGAGAGGCCTACGAGCAGTACTTC.

This rearrangement joins TRBV21-1 to TRBJ2-7; the D call TRBD2 from the table was never checked on the DNA. TRBV21-1 is classified as a pseudogene. CDR3 length: 15 residues. The CDR3 coding sequence is TGTGCCAGCAGCAAAGTTGGTAGCCTGAACTACGAGCAGTACTTC. This sequence encodes CASSKVGSLNYEQYF.

This clone occurred once. The chain couples TRBV5-6 to TRBJ2-3; no definite D call. V lost 6 bases to trimming and J lost 0 bases, with 11 bases between them. From germline, CDR1 is SGHDT and CDR2 YYEEEE. This CDR3 comprises 14 residues. The CDR3 region has the DNA TGTGCCAGCACGGATCCGGGCAGCACAGATACGCAGTATTTT. This translates into CASTDPGSTDTQYF.

The chain is built from TRBV29-1 and TRBJ2-3; 9 bases are shared with TRBD2. J lost 5 bases, V lost 4 bases, and 4 bases had no gene match. Germline CDR1 and CDR2: SQVTM and ANQGSEA. The CDR3 spans 13 residues. The CDR3 here is CSVASGNGDTQYF. CDR3 DNA: TGCAGCGTTGCTAGCGGGAATGGAGATACGCAGTATTTT.

The chain recombines TRBV7-9 with TRBJ2-7, with TRBD1 matching over 11 bases. V dropped 2 bases and J dropped 5; count of bases not matched to a gene: 5. The germline CDR1 and CDR2 sequences are SEHNR and FQNEAQ (reference sequence). The CDR3 has 15 amino acids. The CDR3 spells CASSLHGQGADEQYF. The CDR3 DNA follows: TGTGCCAGCAGCTTACACGGACAGGGGGCCGACGAGCAGTACTTC.

The chain combines TRBV7-9 with TRBJ2-7; TRBD1 might be the D (7 bases). Trimming pared 0 bases from V and 4 bases from J, leaving 16 bases between. The CDR3 is 16 residues long. CDR1 and CDR2 from the germline V gene are SEHNR and FQNEAQ (reference sequence). In nucleotides, the CDR3 is TGTGCCAGCAGCTTAGCGCGGGGACAGTCTTCTTACGAGCAGTACTTC. This codes for CASSLARGQSSYEQYF.

The V and J genes are TRBV30 and TRBJ1-3; D not resolved. The CDR3 runs to 16 residues. V lost 2 bases and J lost 0, with 14 bases in between. Per germline, CDR1 GTSNPN and CDR2 SVGIG (reference sequence). CDR3 in amino acids: CAWSPPVASSGNTIYF. CDR3 DNA: TGTGCCTGGAGTCCTCCGGTCGCCTCCTCTGGAAACACCATATATTTT. Drawing the rest from reference TRBV30 and TRBJ1-3, the complete variable domain is SQTIHQWPATLVQPVGSPLSLECTVEGTSNPNLYWYRQAAGRGLQLLFYSVGIGQISSEVPQNLSASRPQDRQFILSSKKLLLSDSGFYLCAWSPPVASSGNTIYFGEGSWLTVV.

This clone has only one observation. The genes are TRBV5-1 and TRBJ2-7; possibly TRBD1 for D (6 bases). The CDR3 loop spans 15 amino acids. Trimming cost V 4 bases and J 6 bases, with 20 bases left between them. The germline V gene encodes CDR1 SGHRS and CDR2 YFSETQ. CDR3 bases: TGCGCCAGCAGCACCGGCCAATTCAGGGGTAGCGAGCAGTACTTC. This translates into CASSTGQFRGSEQYF.